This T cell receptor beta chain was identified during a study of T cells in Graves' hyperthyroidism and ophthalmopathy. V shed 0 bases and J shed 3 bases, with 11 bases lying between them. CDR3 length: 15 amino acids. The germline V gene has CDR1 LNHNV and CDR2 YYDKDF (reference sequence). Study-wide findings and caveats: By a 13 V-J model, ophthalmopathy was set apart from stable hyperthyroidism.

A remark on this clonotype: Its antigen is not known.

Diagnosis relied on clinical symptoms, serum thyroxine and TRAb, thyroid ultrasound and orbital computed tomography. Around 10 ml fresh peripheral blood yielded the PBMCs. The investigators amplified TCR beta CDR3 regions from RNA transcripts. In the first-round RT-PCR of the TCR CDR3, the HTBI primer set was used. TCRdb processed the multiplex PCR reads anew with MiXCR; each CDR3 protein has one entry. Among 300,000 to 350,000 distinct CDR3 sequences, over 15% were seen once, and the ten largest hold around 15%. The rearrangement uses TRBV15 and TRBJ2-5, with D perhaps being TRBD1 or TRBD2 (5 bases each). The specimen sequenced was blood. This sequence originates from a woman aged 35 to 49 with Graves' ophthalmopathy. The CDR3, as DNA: TGTGCCACCAGCAGAGATGAGGGGACCAAAGAGACCCAGTACTTC. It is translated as CATSRDEGTKETQYF.